This T cell receptor beta chain was sequenced during a study of T cells in Graves' hyperthyroidism and ophthalmopathy. This clonotype came up a few times. RNA transcripts gave rise to amplified TCR beta CDR3 regions. First-round RT-PCR of the TCR CDR3 relied on the HTBI primer set. Via MiXCR, TCRdb re-called the multiplex PCR reads, giving one row per CDR3 protein. Among approximately 300,000 distinct CDR3 sequences, less than 20% were seen once, and the ten largest hold less than 45%. Trimming pared 3 bases from V and 6 bases from J, leaving 9 bases between. This CDR3 is built from 13 residues. Germline CDR1 MDHEN, CDR2 SYDVKM.

This chain connects TRBV28 to TRBJ1-5, with a possible D match to TRBD1 (5 bases). This receptor was taken from a man over 45 with Graves' ophthalmopathy. Input material: blood. CDR3 residues: CASSLFGGQPQHF. The CDR3 nucleotides read TGTGCCAGCAGTTTGTTCGGGGGTCAGCCCCAGCATTTT.